These T cell receptor beta chains were read from a single sample in a study of blood T cell repertoires in COVID-19. Data came from immunoSEQ multiplex PCR; TCRdb stores just in-frame clones and leaves some out. The sample has approximately 38,000 clones, about four fifths seen once; the top ten hold about 25%. The sequencing sample was made of peripheral blood. The receptors originated from a human donor with acute or convalescent COVID-19. The donor label of this sample is uncertain. CDR3s include the opening cysteine and the closing phenylalanine or tryptophan. D genes are given only for firm matches. A row's size may be missing; if present it is once, few, many or a size class.

V: TRBV3-1/TRBV3-2; size: few; J: TRBJ2-2; D: NA; CDR3: CASSFGQRNTGELFF; DNA: TGTGCCAGCAGCTTCGGACAGAGAAACACCGGGGAGCTGTTTTTT
V: TRBV5-5; size: NA; J: TRBJ2-2; D: NA; CDR3: CASSLDGSGELFF; DNA: TGTGCCAGCAGCTTGGACGGGTCCGGGGAGCTGTTTTTT
V: TRBV5-1; size: few; J: TRBJ2-5; D: NA; CDR3: CASSLSLGPQETQYF; DNA: TGCGCCAGCAGCTTAAGCCTGGGGCCTCAAGAGACCCAGTACTTC
V: TRBV14; size: NA; J: TRBJ1-1; D: NA; CDR3: CASSQGGVEAFF; DNA: TGTGCCAGCAGCCAAGGCGGTGTCGAAGCTTTCTTT
V: TRBV5-1; size: NA; J: TRBJ2-7; D: TRBD1; CDR3: CASSLVGRTGGSYEQYF; DNA: TGCGCCAGCAGCTTAGTCGGCCGGACAGGCGGTTCCTACGAGCAGTACTTC
V: TRBV21-1; size: NA; J: TRBJ1-5; D: NA; CDR3: CASSWQYNQPQHF; DNA: TGTGCCAGCAGTTGGCAGTACAATCAGCCCCAGCATTTT
V: TRBV30; size: NA; J: TRBJ2-2; D: NA; CDR3: CAWGGPARAGPTGELFF; DNA: TGTGCCTGGGGAGGGCCAGCCCGGGCGGGCCCCACCGGGGAGCTGTTTTTT
V: TRBV7-8; size: NA; J: TRBJ1-2; D: NA; CDR3: CASSPRTVSMDYTF; DNA: TGTGCCAGCAGCCCCCGGACAGTTTCTATGGACTACACCTTC
V: TRBV11-2; size: NA; J: TRBJ2-3; D: NA; CDR3: CASSSQGWGPSQYF; DNA: TGTGCCAGCAGCTCACAGGGATGGGGTCCTTCGCAGTATTTT
V: TRBV19; size: few; J: TRBJ1-2; D: TRBD1; CDR3: CASSIDWGTGLKRFSANYGYTF; DNA: TGTGCCAGTAGTATAGATTGGGGGACAGGATTAAAACGCTTCTCTGCTAACTATGGCTACACCTTC
V: TRBV23-1; size: NA; J: TRBJ1-1; D: TRBD1; CDR3: CASSLPGQGVMNTEAFF; DNA: TGCGCCAGCAGTCTTCCGGGACAGGGGGTAATGAACACTGAAGCTTTCTTT
V: TRBV5-5; size: NA; J: TRBJ1-2; D: TRBD1; CDR3: CASSFTGDYGYTF; DNA: TGTGCCAGCAGCTTTACAGGGGACTATGGCTACACCTTC
V: TRBV7-3; size: NA; J: TRBJ2-7; D: TRBD2; CDR3: CASSSSRTSVREQYF; DNA: TGTGCCAGCAGCTCCTCTAGGACTAGCGTGAGAGAGCAGTACTTC
V: TRBV27; size: NA; J: TRBJ2-7; D: NA; CDR3: CASSPSLSGAPSYEQYF; DNA: TGTGCCAGCAGTCCATCCCTTAGCGGAGCCCCCTCCTACGAGCAGTACTTC
V: TRBV6-1; size: NA; J: TRBJ2-7; D: NA; CDR3: CASSETQGPYEQYF; DNA: TGTGCCAGCAGTGAAACCCAGGGTCCCTACGAGCAGTACTTC
V: TRBV6-5; size: NA; J: TRBJ1-5; D: NA; CDR3: CASSNNGNHQPQHF; DNA: TGTGCCAGCAGTAATAACGGGAACCATCAGCCCCAGCATTTT
V: TRBV6-5; size: NA; J: TRBJ1-1; D: NA; CDR3: CASSYEQQRVNTEAFF; DNA: TGTGCCAGCAGTTACGAGCAACAGAGAGTAAACACTGAAGCTTTCTTT